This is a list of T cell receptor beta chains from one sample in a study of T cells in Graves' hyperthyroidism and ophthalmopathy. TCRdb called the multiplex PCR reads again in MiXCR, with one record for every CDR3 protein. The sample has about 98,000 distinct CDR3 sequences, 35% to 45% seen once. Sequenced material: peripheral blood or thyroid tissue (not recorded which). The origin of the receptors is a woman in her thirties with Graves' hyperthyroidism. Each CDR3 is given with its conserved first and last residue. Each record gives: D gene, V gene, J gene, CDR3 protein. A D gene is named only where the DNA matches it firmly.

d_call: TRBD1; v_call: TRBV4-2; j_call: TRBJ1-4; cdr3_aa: CASSGRTGMNEKLFF
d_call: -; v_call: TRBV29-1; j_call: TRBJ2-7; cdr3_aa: CSVREAATYEQYF
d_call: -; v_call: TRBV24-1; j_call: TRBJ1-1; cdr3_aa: CATSLGGHTEAFF
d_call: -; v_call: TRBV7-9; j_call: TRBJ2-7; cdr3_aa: CASTPPGPYEQYF
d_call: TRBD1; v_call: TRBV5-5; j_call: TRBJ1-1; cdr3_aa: CASSLTGGSAFF
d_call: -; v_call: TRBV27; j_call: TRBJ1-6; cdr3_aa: CASKVSGIENSPLHF
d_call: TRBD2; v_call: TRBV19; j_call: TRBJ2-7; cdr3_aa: CASSARTRHEQYF
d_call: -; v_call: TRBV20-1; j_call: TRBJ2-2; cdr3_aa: CSARPLITGELFF
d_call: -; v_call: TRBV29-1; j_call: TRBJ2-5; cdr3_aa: CSVGGAGSPAYAETQCF
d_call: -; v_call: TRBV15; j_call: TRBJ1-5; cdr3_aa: CATSRGAGAGGNQPQHF
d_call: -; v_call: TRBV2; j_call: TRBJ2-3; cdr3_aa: CASCPGRGGTGTQYF
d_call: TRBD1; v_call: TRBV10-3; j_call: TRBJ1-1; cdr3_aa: CAISDDRGAEAFF
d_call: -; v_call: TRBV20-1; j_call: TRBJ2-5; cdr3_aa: CSASAGRQGTQYF
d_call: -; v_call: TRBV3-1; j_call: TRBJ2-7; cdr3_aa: CASSPGGIYEQYF
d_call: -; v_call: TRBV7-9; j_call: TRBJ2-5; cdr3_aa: CASSLSIVTETQYF
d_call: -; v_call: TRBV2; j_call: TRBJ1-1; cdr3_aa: CASSLFATRNTEAFF
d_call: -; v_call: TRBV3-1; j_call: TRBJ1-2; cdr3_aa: CASSQVGGALYGYTF
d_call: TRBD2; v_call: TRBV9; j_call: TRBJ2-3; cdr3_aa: CASSQDRAGEGTDTQYF
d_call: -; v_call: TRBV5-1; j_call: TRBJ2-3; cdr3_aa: CASSTATSTDTQYF
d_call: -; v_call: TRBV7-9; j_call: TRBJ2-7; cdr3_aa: CASSLGQALYEQYF
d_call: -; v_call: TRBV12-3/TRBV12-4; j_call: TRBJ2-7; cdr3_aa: CASSLAGGTREQYF
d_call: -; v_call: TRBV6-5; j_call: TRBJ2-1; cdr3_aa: CASSGTSSYNEQFF
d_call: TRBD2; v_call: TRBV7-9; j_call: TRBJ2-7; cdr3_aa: CASSLAGGVDEQYF
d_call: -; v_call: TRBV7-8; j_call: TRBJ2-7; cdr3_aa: CASSFPRDKHTCEQYF
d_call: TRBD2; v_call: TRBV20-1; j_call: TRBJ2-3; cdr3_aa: CSARDQVAGGRDTQYF
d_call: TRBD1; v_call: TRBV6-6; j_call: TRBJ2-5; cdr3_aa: CASRTGQGAHSETQYF
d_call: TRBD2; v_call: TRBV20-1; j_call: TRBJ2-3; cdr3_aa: CSARTSGTSTDTQYF
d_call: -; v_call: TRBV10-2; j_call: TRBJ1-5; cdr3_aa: CASSERGGDQPQHF
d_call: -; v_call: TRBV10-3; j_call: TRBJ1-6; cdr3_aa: CAISSTGGVFYNSPLHF
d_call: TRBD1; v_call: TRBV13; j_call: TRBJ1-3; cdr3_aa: CASSVGTEYGYTIYF
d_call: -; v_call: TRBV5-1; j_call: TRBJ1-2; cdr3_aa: CATSLGPGGLGYTF
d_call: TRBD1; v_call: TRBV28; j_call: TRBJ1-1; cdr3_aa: CASTHGQGDTEAFF
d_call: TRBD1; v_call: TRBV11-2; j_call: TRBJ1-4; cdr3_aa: CASSPQTGTDTEKLFF
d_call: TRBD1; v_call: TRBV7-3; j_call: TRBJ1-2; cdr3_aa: CASSRRGQGYGYTF
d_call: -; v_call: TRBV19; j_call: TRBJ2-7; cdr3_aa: CASSPRAGRNEQYF
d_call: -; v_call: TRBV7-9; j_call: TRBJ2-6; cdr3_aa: CASSLYQRRSSGANVLTF
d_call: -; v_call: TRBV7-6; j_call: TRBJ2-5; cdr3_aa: CASSFAQGNMETQYF
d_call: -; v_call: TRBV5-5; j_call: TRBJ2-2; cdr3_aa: CASSLFTVPGELFF
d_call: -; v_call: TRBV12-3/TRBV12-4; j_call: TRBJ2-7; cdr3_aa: CASSLAGPEQYF
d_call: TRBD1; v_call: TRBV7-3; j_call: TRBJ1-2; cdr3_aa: CASGALQGGLNGYTF
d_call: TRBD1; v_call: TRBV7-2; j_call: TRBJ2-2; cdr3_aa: CASSLVGAGGTGELFF
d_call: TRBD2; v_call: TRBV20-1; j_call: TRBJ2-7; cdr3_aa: CSASPGTSGREQYF
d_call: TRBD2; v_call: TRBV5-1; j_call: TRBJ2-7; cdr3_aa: CASSATSGRAFYEQYF
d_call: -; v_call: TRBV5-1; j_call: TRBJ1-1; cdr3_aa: CASSPGIWDTEAFF
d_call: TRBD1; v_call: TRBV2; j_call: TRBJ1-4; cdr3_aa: CASSATGQGSEKLFF
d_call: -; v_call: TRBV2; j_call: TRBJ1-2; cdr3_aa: CASSEPGNYGYTF
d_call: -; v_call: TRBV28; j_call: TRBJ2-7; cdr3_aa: CASSLGAVSYEQYF
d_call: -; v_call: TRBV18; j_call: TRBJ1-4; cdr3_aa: CASSLGGGQEKLFF
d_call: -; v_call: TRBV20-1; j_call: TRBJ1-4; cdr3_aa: CSAREIFAANGKLFF
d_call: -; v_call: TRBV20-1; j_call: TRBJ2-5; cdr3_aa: CSASYPSVETQYF
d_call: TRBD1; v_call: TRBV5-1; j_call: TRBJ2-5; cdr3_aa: CTSSSGTQGLFQETQYF
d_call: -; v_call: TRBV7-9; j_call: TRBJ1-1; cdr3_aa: CASSSARGNTEAFF
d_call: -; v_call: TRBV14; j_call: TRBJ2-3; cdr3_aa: CASSPRGADGRDTQYF
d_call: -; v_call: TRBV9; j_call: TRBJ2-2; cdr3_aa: CASSSNTGELFF
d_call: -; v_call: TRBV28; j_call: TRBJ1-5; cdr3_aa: CASRTSWTASSNQPQHF
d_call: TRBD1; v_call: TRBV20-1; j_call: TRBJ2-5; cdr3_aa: CSARFATGGSGETQYF
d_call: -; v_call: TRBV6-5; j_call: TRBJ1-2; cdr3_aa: CASSYSFGRTDSDGYTF
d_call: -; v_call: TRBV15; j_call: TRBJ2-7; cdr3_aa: CATSSSGSYEQYF
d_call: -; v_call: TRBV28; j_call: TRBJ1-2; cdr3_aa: CASSLRDTYGYTF
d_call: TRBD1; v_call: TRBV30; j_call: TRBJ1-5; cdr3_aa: CAWSVQGNQPQHF